The T cell receptor beta chain described here comes from a study of T cells in Graves' hyperthyroidism and ophthalmopathy. Trimming removed 0 bases at V and 4 bases at J, with 11 bases between. Germline V lookup: CDR1 SGHRS, CDR2 YFSETQ. CDR3 length equals 14 residues. Study-level findings and limits: The blood repertoire included most of the expanded thyroid clonotypes above 0.001.

Regions amplified from RNA transcripts were the TCR beta CDR3 regions. The TCR CDR3 first-round RT-PCR relied on the HTBI primer set. TCRdb reprocessed the multiplex PCR reads with MiXCR, giving one entry per CDR3 protein. The data contain 300,000 to 450,000 distinct CDR3 sequences, approximately 14% of them seen just once; the ten biggest clones take up around a quarter. This clonotype was picked up a small number of times. What it binds is unknown. The chain combines TRBV5-1 with TRBJ2-7; D tentatively reads TRBD1 or TRBD2 (5 bases each). The sequence came from a woman aged 18-35 years with Graves' hyperthyroidism that later progressed to Graves' ophthalmopathy. Material: blood. The CDR3 is CASSLGGFAYEQYF. The CDR3 DNA is TGCGCCAGCAGCTTGGGGGGGTTTGCATACGAGCAGTACTTC.